The 6 T cell receptor beta chains below all came from one sample that was sequenced in a study of blood T cell repertoires in COVID-19. This table comes from immunoSEQ multiplex PCR, and its TCRdb copy is limited to in-frame clones, with some not included. Among 80,000 or so clones listed, approximately 89% were seen once. The sample comprised peripheral blood. Every receptor here comes from a man aged 50-59 years with acute or convalescent COVID-19.

The chain carries TRBV13 and TRBJ2-1; a possible D gene is TRBD2 (5 bases). Germline V gene lookup returns CDR1 PRHDT and CDR2 FYEKMQ (reference sequence). Deletions cut 5 bases from V and 2 bases from J, with 13 bases between. The length of the CDR3 is 15 residues. In DNA form, the CDR3 reads TGTGCCAGCAGCCGAGCGGAGGCCCCCTACAATGAGCAGTTCTTC. It translates to CASSRAEAPYNEQFF.

This clone was recorded once. This chain links TRBV9 with TRBJ2-3; D uncertain. CDR3 length: 14 amino acids. The V gene lost 2 bases and the J gene lost 4 bases, with 11 bases spanning the gap. The germline CDR1 and CDR2 sequences are SGDLS and YYNGEE. CDR3 in DNA: TGTGCCAGCAGCGTCTCGCAGGTCGCAGATACGCAGTATTTT. Its translation: CASSVSQVADTQYF.

The rearrangement links TRBV5-4 to TRBJ2-2; 8 bases match TRBD2. CDR3 size: 16 residues. With 4 bases clipped from V and 3 bases from J, the junction kept 8 bases outside the gene matches. Germline V CDR1 and CDR2: SGHNT, YYREEE (reference sequence). DNA for the CDR3: TGTGCCAGCAGCCCCCGGGGGGGACTAGACACCGGGGAGCTGTTTTTT. It translates to CASSPRGGLDTGELFF. The variable domain in full, completed from reference TRBV5-4 and TRBJ2-2, reads ETGVTQSPTHLIKTRGQQVTLRCSSQSGHNTVSWYQQALGQGPQFIFQYYREEENGRGNFPPRFSGLQFPNYSSELNVNALELDDSALYLCASSPRGGLDTGELFFGEGSRLTVL.

The rearrangement uses TRBV7-6 and TRBJ2-1, with a weak D call TRBD1 (7 bases). V was cut by 4 bases and J by 4 bases, with 20 bases left in between. This CDR3 is built from 17 residues. Germline V gene data show CDR1 as SGHVS and CDR2 as FNYEAQ. This CDR3 is CASSSGGRQGKYNEQFF. As DNA, the CDR3 is TGTGCCAGCAGCTCCGGAGGGAGACAGGGAAAATACAATGAGCAGTTCTTC.

The J gene is TRBJ2-3, the V gene TRBV5-1; D is perhaps TRBD1 (5 bases). V shed 0 bases and J shed 3 bases, with 14 bases lying between them. Germline assignment: CDR1 SGHRS and CDR2 YFSETQ. The CDR3 length is 16 residues. CDR3 in DNA: TGCGCCAGCAGCTTGGCCGGCCAGGGTGGGACAGATACGCAGTATTTT. This sequence encodes CASSLAGQGGTDTQYF.

V gene TRBV6-1 combines with J gene TRBJ1-5; 7 nucleotides align to TRBD1. Germline V gene data show CDR1 as MNHNS and CDR2 as SASEGT. V was pared by 4 bases and J by 0 bases, with 9 bases of the junction left unmatched. This CDR3 is 17 amino acids long. CDR3 nucleotide sequence: TGTGCCAGCAGTGCTATCGGGACAGCATATAGCAATCAGCCCCAGCATTTT. It specifies CASSAIGTAYSNQPQHF.